The clone carrying this T cell receptor (beta chain) was detected many times. The antigen is unknown. This specimen comes from a study of identical twins. Findings and caveats of the study: Twin-shared out-of-frame alpha sequences were enriched for low generation probability. Within monozygotic twins, out-of-frame TCR alpha sharing was underestimated by the models. Insertions were reduced in abundant cord blood beta clonotypes but not in memory repertoires. Partial confounding of zero-insertion analyses by invariant MAIT and iNKT cells was possible.

Via MiXCR, TCRdb re-called the 5' RACE reads, giving one row per CDR3 protein. The data hold about 250,000 distinct CDR3 sequences, with about 8.5% observed a single time. These data were likewise used in another study, on yellow fever vaccine responses in identical twins.

The sequenced material came from CD8+ T cells sorted from blood. The receptor's source is a woman aged 18-30 years in good health.

CDR3 residues: CASSLVSYGRASDEQFF. The DNA of the CDR3 is TGTGCCAGCAGCTTAGTGTCCTACGGGAGGGCCAGCGATGAGCAGTTCTTC. This rearrangement joins TRBV7-2 to TRBJ2-1; 8 bases are shared with TRBD2. This CDR3 region has 17 residues. Germline V gives CDR1 SGHTA, CDR2 FQGNSA. Trimming cost V 1 base and J 8 bases; bases outside gene matches: 13. Filled out from reference TRBV7-2 and TRBJ2-1, the complete variable domain reads GAGVSQSPSNKVTEKGKDVELRCDPISGHTALYWYRQSLGQGLEFLIYFQGNSAPDKSGLPSDRFSAERTGGSVSTLTIQRTQQEDSAVYLCASSLVSYGRASDEQFFGPGTRLTVL.